These T cell receptor beta chains were read from a single sample in a study of blood T cell repertoires in COVID-19. TCRdb's copy holds only in-frame clones and misses some; the assay was immunoSEQ multiplex PCR. The sample lists 45,000 or so clones, around 82% occurring once. The sample comprised peripheral blood. These receptor sequences come from a woman older than 75 with acute or convalescent COVID-19. Both conserved end residues are trimmed from each CDR3. The D gene is left open where the match is weak. Size values are once, few and many counts, or a class for expanded clones, and some rows have none.

size: few; V: TRBV7-2; J: TRBJ2-3; D: TRBD2; CDR3: ASSHLAVPDADTQY
size: once; V: TRBV11-1; J: TRBJ2-7; D: -; CDR3: ASSSGGGNYEQY
size: -; V: TRBV14; J: TRBJ2-7; D: -; CDR3: ASSSGYEQY
size: -; V: TRBV5-5; J: TRBJ1-2; D: -; CDR3: ASSPQTGSPYGYT
size: once; V: TRBV7-2; J: TRBJ2-7; D: -; CDR3: ASSLGLWPYEQY
size: -; V: TRBV30; J: TRBJ2-3; D: -; CDR3: AWSEPSDNTDTQY
size: -; V: TRBV6-1; J: TRBJ1-4; D: -; CDR3: ASSEQGGEKLF
size: -; V: TRBV5-6; J: TRBJ2-3; D: -; CDR3: ASSLGAGSLADTQY
size: once; V: TRBV3-1/TRBV3-2; J: TRBJ2-3; D: TRBD2; CDR3: ASSQTSGSTDTQY
size: -; V: TRBV10-2; J: TRBJ2-7; D: -; CDR3: ASRTGLTTLTSEQY
size: -; V: TRBV2; J: TRBJ1-1; D: -; CDR3: ASSGGGIGTEAF
size: -; V: TRBV25-1; J: TRBJ2-1; D: -; CDR3: ASSDPTNNEQF
size: once; V: TRBV6-5; J: TRBJ1-6; D: -; CDR3: ASSYGDSPLH
size: -; V: TRBV27; J: TRBJ1-4; D: -; CDR3: ASSLIGGNEKLF
size: -; V: TRBV3-1/TRBV3-2; J: TRBJ2-3; D: TRBD2; CDR3: ASSQGLAVDTQY
size: -; V: TRBV20-1; J: TRBJ1-5; D: TRBD1; CDR3: SASRGLGQGANQPQH
size: -; V: TRBV12-5; J: TRBJ2-2; D: TRBD2; CDR3: ASGSASWGGLTGELF
size: -; V: TRBV7-9; J: TRBJ2-1; D: -; CDR3: AGTEGSYNEQF
size: -; V: TRBV19; J: TRBJ2-6; D: -; CDR3: ASIRAGANVLT
size: -; V: TRBV7-2; J: TRBJ2-3; D: TRBD1; CDR3: ASSLVGQGAGETQY